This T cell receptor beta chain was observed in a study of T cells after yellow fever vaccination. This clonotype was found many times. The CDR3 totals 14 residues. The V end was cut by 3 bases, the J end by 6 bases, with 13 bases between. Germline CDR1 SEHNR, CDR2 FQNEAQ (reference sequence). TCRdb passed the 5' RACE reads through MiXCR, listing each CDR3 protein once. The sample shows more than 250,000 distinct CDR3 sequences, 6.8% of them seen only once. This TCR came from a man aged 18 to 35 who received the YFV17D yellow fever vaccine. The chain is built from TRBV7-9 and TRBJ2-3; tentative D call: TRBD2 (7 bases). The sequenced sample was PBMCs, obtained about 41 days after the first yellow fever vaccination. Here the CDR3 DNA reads TGTGCCAGCAGCTTGCCGGAGGGGGGGGATACGCAGTATTTT. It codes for CASSLPEGGDTQYF. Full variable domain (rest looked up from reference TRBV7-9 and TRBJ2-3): DTGVSQNPRHKITKRGQNVTFRCDPISEHNRLYWYRQTLGQGPEFLTYFQNEAQLEKSRLLSDRFSAERPKGSFSTLEIQRTEQGDSAMYLCASSLPEGGDTQYFGPGTRLTVL.